The rows below give T cell receptor beta chains drawn from one sample of a study of cytomegalovirus exposure and HLA in healthy donors. Profiling relied on immunoSEQ multiplex PCR, and the TCRdb table lists in-frame clones only, not all of them. The table includes a few hundred thousand clones, over 70% detected once. The sequencing sample was made of PBMCs. These TCRs come from a woman in her sixties or seventies in good health and CMV-seropositive. Each CDR3 is given with its conserved first and last residue. D genes are given only for firm matches. Not all rows give a size; the values are once, few, many and, for expanded clones, a class.

clone size: once
J gene: TRBJ2-1
D gene: NA
V gene: TRBV4-3
CDR3 DNA: TGCGCCAGCAGCCAATGGCTAGCTTCCTACAATGAGCAGTTCTTC
CDR3 protein: CASSQWLASYNEQFF

clone size: NA
J gene: TRBJ1-2
D gene: NA
V gene: TRBV7-2
CDR3 DNA: TGTGCCAGCAGCTCTTACGGAGGGCAGGGCTACACCTTC
CDR3 protein: CASSSYGGQGYTF

clone size: once
J gene: TRBJ2-7
D gene: NA
V gene: TRBV11-2
CDR3 DNA: TGTGCCAGCAGCCCCCCGGGGGTCTACGAGCAGTACTTC
CDR3 protein: CASSPPGVYEQYF

clone size: NA
J gene: TRBJ1-4
D gene: TRBD1
V gene: TRBV4-1
CDR3 DNA: TGCGCCAGCAGGATAACAGGGGCCCTAAATGAAAAACTGTTTTTT
CDR3 protein: CASRITGALNEKLFF

clone size: NA
J gene: TRBJ2-7
D gene: TRBD1
V gene: TRBV28
CDR3 DNA: TGTGCCAGCACTCGGACAGGGGTAATAGACGAGCAGTACTTC
CDR3 protein: CASTRTGVIDEQYF

clone size: NA
J gene: TRBJ2-1
D gene: NA
V gene: TRBV7-9
CDR3 DNA: TGTGCCAGCAGCCCCGAGGGTGCTTTTCGGGCGTTCTTC
CDR3 protein: CASSPEGAFRAFF

clone size: NA
J gene: TRBJ1-1
D gene: NA
V gene: TRBV18
CDR3 DNA: TGTGCCAGCTCACCGCTGACAGAAATGAACACTGAAGCTTTCTTT
CDR3 protein: CASSPLTEMNTEAFF

clone size: NA
J gene: TRBJ2-3
D gene: NA
V gene: TRBV29-1
CDR3 DNA: TGCAGCGTTGCCGGAGGGGGAGGGCCTTATACGCAGTATTTT
CDR3 protein: CSVAGGGGPYTQYF

clone size: NA
J gene: TRBJ1-5
D gene: TRBD1
V gene: TRBV9
CDR3 DNA: TGTGCCAGCAGCCCAGGGGACAGGGGCCTCATGCGACAGCCCCAGCATTTT
CDR3 protein: CASSPGDRGLMRQPQHF

clone size: NA
J gene: TRBJ2-7
D gene: TRBD1
V gene: TRBV5-1
CDR3 DNA: TGCGCCAGCAGCTTCAGATATGGACAGGGGGGAGAGCAGTACTTC
CDR3 protein: CASSFRYGQGGEQYF

clone size: once
J gene: TRBJ2-7
D gene: TRBD1
V gene: TRBV9
CDR3 DNA: TGTGCCAGCAGCGCCTCGGCGCCGACAGGGGGAGAGCAGTACTTC
CDR3 protein: CASSASAPTGGEQYF

clone size: NA
J gene: TRBJ2-7
D gene: TRBD2
V gene: TRBV25-1
CDR3 DNA: TGTGCCAGTGAGCGGGGAACCTACGAGCAGTACTTC
CDR3 protein: CASERGTYEQYF

clone size: NA
J gene: TRBJ2-1
D gene: TRBD2
V gene: TRBV6-6
CDR3 DNA: TGTGCCAGCAGTTACGGGACTAGCGGGAGAGGGAATGAGCAGTTCTTC
CDR3 protein: CASSYGTSGRGNEQFF

clone size: NA
J gene: TRBJ2-5
D gene: NA
V gene: TRBV28
CDR3 DNA: TGTGCCAGCAGACCTCTCGGGATTCAGACCCAGTACTTC
CDR3 protein: CASRPLGIQTQYF

clone size: NA
J gene: TRBJ1-4
D gene: NA
V gene: TRBV19
CDR3 DNA: TGTGCCAGTCACTCACAGGGAAGAGGAGAAAAACTGTTTTTT
CDR3 protein: CASHSQGRGEKLFF

clone size: NA
J gene: TRBJ1-1
D gene: TRBD1
V gene: TRBV28
CDR3 DNA: TGTGCCAGCAGCCTTGACAGGGGGGCGAACACTGAAGCTTTCTTT
CDR3 protein: CASSLDRGANTEAFF

clone size: few
J gene: TRBJ2-7
D gene: NA
V gene: TRBV4-1
CDR3 DNA: TGCGCCAGCAGCCAGTCAGGTTGGCTCGAGCAGTACTTC
CDR3 protein: CASSQSGWLEQYF

clone size: NA
J gene: TRBJ2-2
D gene: NA
V gene: TRBV15
CDR3 DNA: TGTGCCACCAGCAACCCATCAGGGGCCGGTACCGGGGAGCTGTTTTTT
CDR3 protein: CATSNPSGAGTGELFF

clone size: once
J gene: TRBJ2-1
D gene: TRBD2
V gene: TRBV18
CDR3 DNA: TGTGCCAGCTCACCGAGCGGGGATGAGCAGTTCTTC
CDR3 protein: CASSPSGDEQFF

clone size: NA
J gene: TRBJ2-1
D gene: TRBD1
V gene: TRBV28
CDR3 DNA: TGTGCCAGCAGCTTCTGGACAGGGTTGGGTGAGCAGTTCTTC
CDR3 protein: CASSFWTGLGEQFF

clone size: NA
J gene: TRBJ1-4
D gene: NA
V gene: TRBV19
CDR3 DNA: TGTGCCAGTTTTAGCCGGGACACCGAAAAACTGTTTTTT
CDR3 protein: CASFSRDTEKLFF

clone size: once
J gene: TRBJ1-3
D gene: NA
V gene: TRBV2
CDR3 DNA: TGTGCCAGCAGCAGATTAAGGGGCCCCGCGACAGGAAACACCATATATTTT
CDR3 protein: CASSRLRGPATGNTIYF

clone size: NA
J gene: TRBJ2-1
D gene: TRBD2
V gene: TRBV7-2
CDR3 DNA: TGTGCCAGCAGCCCGAGCGGGGGGGGCTACAATGAGCAGTTCTTC
CDR3 protein: CASSPSGGGYNEQFF

clone size: NA
J gene: TRBJ1-4
D gene: NA
V gene: TRBV9
CDR3 DNA: TGTGCCAGCAGCGTAGGAGGAACAGGGCAAGGTGAAAAACTGTTTTTT
CDR3 protein: CASSVGGTGQGEKLFF

clone size: few
J gene: TRBJ2-3
D gene: TRBD2
V gene: TRBV4-1
CDR3 DNA: TGCGCCAGCAGCCAAGTCCCCGGACTAGCGGGGGGCTTTGCCACTAGCACAGATACGCAGTATTTT
CDR3 protein: CASSQVPGLAGGFATSTDTQYF

clone size: few
J gene: TRBJ2-1
D gene: NA
V gene: TRBV5-1
CDR3 DNA: TGCGCCAGCAGCTTGAAGGGGGAGGGCGGGTATGAGCAGTTCTTC
CDR3 protein: CASSLKGEGGYEQFF

clone size: once
J gene: TRBJ1-2
D gene: NA
V gene: TRBV5-1
CDR3 DNA: TGCGCCAGCAGCCCAGGACAGATTAGTTATGGCTACACCTTC
CDR3 protein: CASSPGQISYGYTF

clone size: NA
J gene: TRBJ1-2
D gene: NA
V gene: TRBV19
CDR3 DNA: TGTGCCAGTAGTATAGACATTAACTATGGCTACACCTTC
CDR3 protein: CASSIDINYGYTF

clone size: NA
J gene: TRBJ1-6
D gene: TRBD1
V gene: TRBV7-7
CDR3 DNA: TGTGCCAGCAGCTCCCGGGTCCCGGGACAGTTCCTCTATAATTCACCCCTCCACTTT
CDR3 protein: CASSSRVPGQFLYNSPLHF

clone size: NA
J gene: TRBJ1-5
D gene: NA
V gene: TRBV21-1
CDR3 DNA: TGTGCCAGCAGCAAACCGTTCCAGCCCCAGCATTTT
CDR3 protein: CASSKPFQPQHF

clone size: once
J gene: TRBJ1-2
D gene: NA
V gene: TRBV9
CDR3 DNA: TGTGCCAGCAGCGAGCGCTCGGGGGTCTACACCTTC
CDR3 protein: CASSERSGVYTF

clone size: NA
J gene: TRBJ2-7
D gene: NA
V gene: TRBV9
CDR3 DNA: TGTGCCAGCAGCCCTCTCGGCGAGCAGTACTTC
CDR3 protein: CASSPLGEQYF

clone size: NA
J gene: TRBJ2-5
D gene: TRBD2
V gene: TRBV2
CDR3 DNA: TGTGCCAGCAGTGATGTAGCGGGGGGGGGAGAGACCCAGTACTTC
CDR3 protein: CASSDVAGGGETQYF

clone size: NA
J gene: TRBJ1-1
D gene: NA
V gene: TRBV27
CDR3 DNA: TGTGCCAGCAGGTTCCCGGGCGGGAGTACTGAAGCTTTCTTT
CDR3 protein: CASRFPGGSTEAFF

clone size: NA
J gene: TRBJ2-3
D gene: NA
V gene: TRBV18
CDR3 DNA: TGTGCCAGCTCACCACCGACCGGGGAGAGCAACACAGATACGCAGTATTTT
CDR3 protein: CASSPPTGESNTDTQYF

clone size: NA
J gene: TRBJ2-7
D gene: TRBD1
V gene: TRBV27
CDR3 DNA: TGTGCCAGCAGTTTGGGACAGGCGTCATCCTACGAGCAGTACTTC
CDR3 protein: CASSLGQASSYEQYF

clone size: NA
J gene: TRBJ1-1
D gene: NA
V gene: TRBV7-9
CDR3 DNA: TGTGCCAGCAGTCTGCGGGCCTCGAATGAAGCTTTCTTT
CDR3 protein: CASSLRASNEAFF

clone size: NA
J gene: TRBJ2-7
D gene: NA
V gene: TRBV7-6
CDR3 DNA: TGTGCCAGCAGCTCGGAATTAGGGGGAGGGAGTGGTTACGAGCAGTACTTC
CDR3 protein: CASSSELGGGSGYEQYF